This T cell receptor beta chain was sequenced for a study of T-cell memory formation after mild COVID-19. Germline V CDR1 and CDR2: SGHRS, YFSETQ. Between the trimmed V and J ends, which lost 0 bases and 2 bases, there was a span of 6 bases. The CDR3 contains 15 residues. This clonotype was seen ten or more times. Its antigen is unidentified. Overall study findings and caveats: CD4+ contracting clones were found mainly in CM and EM, and CD8+ ones in EMRA. Contracting clones, day 15 to 85, had balanced CD4/CD8, and later expanders favored CD4+.

TCR alpha and TCR beta cDNA libraries carrying sample barcodes and UMIs were produced by 5'RACE using constant-segment primers. TCRdb processed the 5' RACE reads anew with MiXCR; each CDR3 protein has one entry. The table shows about 560,000 distinct CDR3 sequences, with around 17% occurring only once. This clonotype was sampled from an adult woman who had mild COVID-19 (a few samples of this study predate the infection). Cell type and time point are not known. The rearrangement links TRBV5-1 to TRBJ2-6; no definite D call. Material: PBMCs or a T cell subset sorted from them (not recorded which). CDR3 in DNA: TGCGCCAGCAGCTTGGAGACCCCTGGGGCCAACGTCCTGACTTTC. Translation gives CASSLETPGANVLTF.